The source of this T cell receptor beta chain is a study of blood T cell repertoires in COVID-19. Study information: COVID-19 samples collected from the United States, Italy and Spain covered acute and convalescent phases.

CDR1 and CDR2 (germline): MNHEY, SMNVEV (reference sequence). The CDR3 extends over 14 amino acids. With 2 bases removed from V and 1 base from J, the gap between germline ends came to 6 bases. The cohort comprised adults aged 18 to 89 years residing in 20 to 30 US areas. Recovered participants had two consecutive negative NP/OP PCR tests, healthcare professional clearance, or symptom resolution. The table came from immunoSEQ multiplex PCR; TCRdb's copy has only in-frame clones and leaves some out. Altogether 200,000 to 250,000 clones are present, approximately 83% being singletons, with the ten largest covering approximately 3.6%.

The chain joins TRBV27 to TRBJ1-5; a weak D match, TRBD1 (5 bases). The receptor comes from an older woman who had recovered from COVID-19. The sequencing input was PBMCs or T cells enriched from blood (not recorded which). CDR3 amino acids: CASSLQGSNQPQHF. Written as DNA, the CDR3 is TGTGCCAGCAGTTTACAGGGAAGCAATCAGCCCCAGCATTTT.